Below are 18 T cell receptor beta chains sequenced from a single sample in a study of blood T cells in healthy people across ages. It was with a sample-barcoded 5' primer and a J-beta primer mix that a second PCR of roughly 6 to 12 cycles was run. TCRdb reprocessed the 5' RACE reads with MiXCR, giving one entry per CDR3 protein. The sample carries 600,000 or so distinct CDR3 sequences, approximately 30% recorded once. The sequenced material came from blood. The receptors derive from a woman older than 75 in good health.

V gene TRBV7-2 combines with J gene TRBJ2-7; 11 positions match TRBD2. With 5 bases clipped from V and 3 bases from J, the junction kept 6 bases outside the gene matches. Germline loops: CDR1 SGHTA, CDR2 FQGNSA. This CDR3 spans 15 amino acids. CDR3 amino acids: CASSHAGTSGYEQYF. The CDR3 bases are TGTGCCAGCAGCCACGCCGGGACTAGCGGCTACGAGCAGTACTTC.

There are a few counts of this clonotype. The chain carries TRBV30 and TRBJ2-4; TRBD1 or TRBD2 may be the D gene (5 bases each). The J call may be faulty, since TRBJ2-7 better matches the DNA end. The CDR3 is 14 amino acids. Germline loops: CDR1 GTSNPN, CDR2 SVGIG (reference sequence). The CDR3, as DNA: TGTGCCTGGAATCCCGGGACCGACGACTACGAGCAGTACTTC. This sequence encodes CAWNPGTDDYEQYF.

For this clonotype: The junction differs from germline at one of its ends, possibly a read error. J is TRBJ1-1 and V is TRBV20-1; D remains unclear. The CDR3 covers 13 residues. Per the germline V gene, CDR1 is DFQATT and CDR2 is SNEGSKA (reference sequence). The CDR3 here is CSAKPGSNTEAFF. The CDR3 bases are TGCAGCGCTAAACCCGGGTCGAACACTGAAGCTTTCTTT.

This clonotype was observed many times. J is TRBJ2-7 and V is TRBV4-3; possibly TRBD1 for D (6 bases). Germline assignment: CDR1 LGHNA and CDR2 YSLEER. The V and J ends lost 1 base and 4 bases respectively, with 14 bases between them. This CDR3 comprises 15 residues. The CDR3 nucleotides read TGCGCCAGCAGCCAAGGCCTTGCAGGGGAGTACGAGCAGTACTTC. It yields the protein CASSQGLAGEYEQYF.

This clonotype was observed a handful of times. V and J are TRBV5-1 and TRBJ2-2; 10 bases align to TRBD2. This CDR3 is built from 15 residues. The germline V gene encodes CDR1 SGHRS and CDR2 YFSETQ. The junction had 4 bases not matched to a gene; V was cut back by 4 bases and J by 4 bases. The chain's CDR3 is CASSALAGSTGELFF. In nucleotides, the CDR3 is TGCGCCAGCAGCGCACTAGCGGGGAGCACCGGGGAGCTGTTTTTT.

The V and J genes are TRBV15 and TRBJ2-7; D might be TRBD1 (6 bases). Germline-derived CDR1 and CDR2 are LNHNV and YYDKDF (reference sequence). This CDR3 region has 14 residues. V was cut by 3 bases and J by 7 bases, with 16 bases left in between. The CDR3 spells CATSREAGVGEQYF. The CDR3 DNA is TGTGCCACCAGCAGGGAGGCAGGGGTTGGTGAGCAGTACTTC.

This clonotype showed up just a few times. The rearrangement links TRBV19 to TRBJ2-5; D perhaps matches TRBD2 (5 bases). V lost 3 bases to trimming and J lost 5 bases, with 13 bases between them. This CDR3 is built from 14 residues. CDR1 LNHDA and CDR2 SQIVND come from the germline V gene (reference sequence). The CDR3 region has the DNA TGTGCCAGTAGTATCGGGGTCGGAATGGAGACCCAGTACTTC. As protein: CASSIGVGMETQYF. The full variable domain, completed using reference TRBV19 and TRBJ2-5, is DGGITQSPKYLFRKEGQNVTLSCEQNLNHDAMYWYRQDPGQGLRLIYYSQIVNDFQKGDIAEGYSVSREKKESFPLTVTSAQKNPTAFYLCASSIGVGMETQYFGPGTRLLVL.

The V call is TRBV19, the J call TRBJ2-1; weak D call: TRBD2 (5 bases). The CDR3 consists of 16 residues. CDR1 and CDR2 from the germline V gene are LNHDA and SQIVND (reference sequence). Trimming pared 5 bases from V and 2 bases from J, leaving 16 bases between. CDR3 loop: CASSGLRTQAYNEQFF. Written as DNA, the CDR3 is TGTGCCAGTAGTGGCTTGAGGACTCAAGCCTACAATGAGCAGTTCTTC.

This clonotype was seen only a few times. A single base separates this from a much larger clone, so it may be a read error. The J gene is TRBJ2-7, the V gene TRBV27; no definite D call. The ends were cut back, 6 bases at V and 0 bases at J, with 12 bases in the middle. This CDR3 has 14 amino acids. Germline V gene data show CDR1 as MNHEY and CDR2 as SMNVEV (reference sequence). The CDR3 spells CASRLSQSSYEQYF. DNA for the CDR3: TGTGCCAGCAGGTTGTCACAGAGCTCCTACGAGCAGTACTTC.

This clonotype has at least ten counts. The rearrangement uses TRBV7-9 and TRBJ2-7; no firm D call. The CDR3 loop spans 16 amino acids. V lost 2 bases, J lost 2 bases, and 16 bases lay in between. CDR1 is SEHNR, CDR2 FQNEAQ, per germline (reference sequence). The DNA for the CDR3 is TGTGCCAGCAGCTTAAATCCGTCGGTCTTAGCCTACGAGCAGTACTTC. It specifies CASSLNPSVLAYEQYF.

Details on this clonotype: With a much larger clone just one base away, this may be a read error. This sequence joins TRBV9 and TRBJ2-7; D may be TRBD2 (6 bases). In germline, CDR1 is SGDLS, CDR2 YYNGEE. The CDR3 spans 17 residues. The V end lost 0 bases, the J end lost 6 bases, and 22 bases lay between the germline ends. This CDR3 reads CASSVDPGGAGRREQYF. The CDR3 DNA sequence: TGTGCCAGCAGCGTAGATCCCGGGGGAGCGGGCCGTCGCGAGCAGTACTTC.

This clonotype was picked up a small number of times. This chain joins TRBV7-8 and TRBJ1-1, with 8 bases matching TRBD1. V shed 5 bases, J shed 5 bases, and the junction held 10 bases outside the gene matches. The CDR3 totals 15 residues. Looked up from germline, CDR1 is SGHVS and CDR2 is FQNEAQ. The CDR3 loop is CASSPPGQAGTEAFF. The CDR3 nucleotides are TGTGCCAGCAGCCCCCCGGGACAGGCGGGAACTGAAGCTTTCTTT.

With respect to this clonotype: This sequence may be a read error, since a much larger clone differs from it by one base. The chain employs TRBV5-1 and TRBJ1-1, with TRBD1 identical over 7 bases. V lost 4 bases to trimming and J lost 6 bases; unmatched junction nucleotides: 12. The CDR3 consists of 15 residues. The germline gives CDR1 SGHRS, CDR2 YFSETQ. CDR3 sequence (DNA): TGCGCCAGCAGCCCCGAGACAGGGAAGGGCGCTGAAGCTTTCTTT. Protein: CASSPETGKGAEAFF.

This clonotype was seen more than once but under ten times. The chain employs TRBV7-2 and TRBJ1-1; TRBD1 is a possible D gene (6 bases). This CDR3 is built from 14 residues. From germline, CDR1 is SGHTA and CDR2 FQGNSA. V shed 5 bases and J shed 3 bases, with 13 bases lying between them. For the CDR3, the DNA is TGTGCCAGCAGCCCTCAGGGGCAGGACACTGAAGCTTTCTTT. Translated, it gives CASSPQGQDTEAFF.

A few counts support this clonotype. This may arise from a read error, as a much more abundant clone is one base away. The J gene is TRBJ2-5, the V gene TRBV7-2; the D gene is possibly TRBD2 (6 bases). Per the germline V gene, CDR1 is SGHTA and CDR2 is FQGNSA. The CDR3 extends over 13 amino acids. In DNA form, the CDR3 reads TGTGCCGGCAGCTTGGCGGGGAAAAAGACCCAGTACTTC. This sequence encodes CAGSLAGKKTQYF.

This clonotype has a handful of counts. This may arise from a read error, as a much more abundant clone is one base away. The chain joins TRBV20-1 to TRBJ2-7, with 11 bases identical to TRBD1. Germline values: CDR1 DFQATT, CDR2 SNEGSKA (reference sequence). CDR3 length: 13 amino acids. Unmatched junction bases numbered 4, after V lost 3 bases and J lost 6 bases. CDR3 DNA: TGCAGTGCTAGTGGACAGGGGGCCAGCGAGCAGTACTTC. Residues: CSASGQGASEQYF.

This clonotype was seen more than once but under ten times. The chain couples TRBV7-3 to TRBJ2-1; D is ambiguous. The J call may be faulty, since TRBJ2-7 better matches the DNA end. CDR3 length: 15 residues. The V gene's germline CDR1 is SGHTA and CDR2 FQGTGA. The CDR3 loop is CASSLIPGSYNEQYF. In nucleotides, the CDR3 is TGTGCCAGCAGCTTAATCCCGGGCTCCTACAATGAGCAGTACTTC.

This clonotype was seen repeatedly, ten times or more. V is TRBV15 and J is TRBJ2-7; TRBD1 matches 7 bases. The J segment lost 4 bases and the V segment lost 3 bases, leaving 3 bases of the junction unmatched. Per the germline V gene, CDR1 is LNHNV and CDR2 is YYDKDF (reference sequence). This CDR3 has 13 residues. CDR3 residues: CATSRTGTYEQYF. Here the CDR3 DNA reads TGTGCCACCAGCAGGACAGGGACGTACGAGCAGTACTTC.